The 29 T cell receptor beta chains given below trace back to one sample, sequenced in a study of shared T cell receptors in the human thymus. Data came from immunoSEQ multiplex PCR; TCRdb stores just in-frame clones and leaves some out. Of roughly 700,000 clones in the sample, around nine tenths are singletons; the top ten hold over 0.008%. Another study also made use of these data, one on human thymus T cells.

The sample was thymocytes. These receptor sequences come from a boy under two years old with a congenital heart defect.

The chain couples TRBV5-4 to TRBJ2-2, with 7 bases identical to TRBD1. The CDR3 totals 16 residues. Germline lookup yields CDR1 SGHNT and CDR2 YYREEE (reference sequence). V lost 3 bases and J lost 7; bases outside the gene matches: 12. CDR3 sequence (DNA): TGTGCCAGCAGCTCCCCGGTCCCAGGGGGTAGCGGGGAGCTGTTTTTT. Protein sequence: CASSSPVPGGSGELFF.

The chain combines TRBV28 with TRBJ2-2; D is perhaps TRBD2 (5 bases). V dropped 10 bases and J dropped 5 bases, with 17 bases sitting between them. CDR1 is MDHEN, CDR2 SYDVKM, per germline. The CDR3 runs to 14 residues. The CDR3 DNA reads as TGTGCCACCTTCTATGGGAGTAGAACCGGGGAGCTGTTTTTT. It specifies CATFYGSRTGELFF.

The V gene is TRBV9, the J gene TRBJ1-4; D gene unclear. Germline V gene data show CDR1 as SGDLS and CDR2 as YYNGEE. With 0 bases removed from V and 8 bases from J, the gap between germline ends came to 11 bases. CDR3 size: 14 residues. The CDR3 loop reads CASSVDGKREKLFF. CDR3 in DNA: TGTGCCAGCAGCGTAGACGGGAAGAGGGAAAAACTGTTTTTT. Filled out from reference TRBV9 and TRBJ1-4, the complete variable domain reads DSGVTQTPKHLITATGQRVTLRCSPRSGDLSVYWYQQSLDQGLQFLIQYYNGEERAKGNILERFSAQQFPDLHSELNLSSLELGDSALYFCASSVDGKREKLFFGSGTQLSVL.

The table lists this clone with a few counts. The J gene is TRBJ1-5, the V gene TRBV19, with TRBD1 as a possible D gene (5 bases). The CDR3 spans 16 residues. CDR1 is LNHDA and CDR2 is SQIVND in the germline V gene (reference sequence). Between the trimmed V and J ends, which lost 10 bases and 0 bases, there was a span of 19 bases. The CDR3, as DNA: TGTGCCACCGCCCCCCCAGGGTCCACTAGCAATCAGCCCCAGCATTTT. As protein: CATAPPGSTSNQPQHF.

In DNA form, the CDR3 reads TGTGCCATCAGTGAACGGGGAAGAACTGAAGCTTTCTTT. Translating it yields CAISERGRTEAFF. The chain is built from TRBV10-3 and TRBJ1-1; D not certain. The V end was cut by 3 bases, the J end by 5 bases, with 10 bases between. CDR1 and CDR2 from the germline V gene are ENHRY and SYGVKD. The CDR3 extends over 13 amino acids.

The chain uses TRBV4-3 and TRBJ2-1; tentative D call: TRBD1 (6 bases). Germline CDR1 reads LGHNA; CDR2 reads YSLEER. V was cut by 1 base and J by 0 bases, with 10 bases left in between. This CDR3 is built from 16 residues. Here the CDR3 reads CASSQVRGGSYNEQFF. Here the CDR3 DNA reads TGCGCCAGCAGCCAAGTTAGAGGGGGCTCCTACAATGAGCAGTTCTTC.

The chain carries TRBV9 and TRBJ2-5; 12 bases fit TRBD2. The CDR3 contains 15 residues. CDR1 and CDR2 from the germline V gene are SGDLS and YYNGEE. V lost 3 bases and J lost 3; bases outside the gene matches: 3. DNA of the CDR3: TGTGCCAGCAGCGCGAGACTAGCGGGGGAAGAGACCCAGTACTTC. Its translation is CASSARLAGEETQYF.

The chain has TRBV6-5 and TRBJ2-7; D is ambiguous. This CDR3 contains 13 residues. V gave up 8 bases and J gave up 0 bases, with 11 bases separating them. From germline, CDR1 is MNHEY and CDR2 SVGAGI. The CDR3 DNA follows: TGTGCCAGCGGAACAGAAAACTCCTACGAGCAGTACTTC. Its protein is CASGTENSYEQYF.

This sequence joins TRBV5-6 and TRBJ1-2; D possibly corresponds to TRBD1 (6 bases). Germline CDR1 is SGHDT and CDR2 is YYEEEE. With 4 bases removed from V and 6 bases from J, the gap between germline ends came to 10 bases. CDR3 length: 12 amino acids. The CDR3 reads CASSTGFDGYTF. The CDR3 DNA reads as TGTGCCAGCAGCACAGGGTTTGATGGCTACACCTTC.

The CDR3 nucleotides read TGTGCCAGCAGCTTAGCGGGAACGGGAGAGCAGTACTTC. It encodes CASSLAGTGEQYF. The J gene is TRBJ2-7, the V gene TRBV7-9; D possibly corresponds to TRBD2 (5 bases). Germline-derived CDR1 and CDR2 are SEHNR and FQNEAQ (reference sequence). The CDR3 runs 13 residues. Trimming cost V 0 bases and J 7 bases, with 10 bases left between them.

The chain joins TRBV30 to TRBJ1-1; perhaps TRBD1 as D (5 bases). Germline V gene lookup returns CDR1 GTSNPN and CDR2 SVGIG (reference sequence). With 3 bases removed from V and 4 bases from J, the gap between germline ends came to 18 bases. The CDR3 is 15 residues long. The CDR3 is CAWRGPRWGFTEAFF. The CDR3 DNA reads TGTGCCTGGAGGGGGCCGAGGTGGGGTTTCACTGAAGCTTTCTTT.

The CDR3 loop reads CASSSSPLGQGYYEQYF. For the CDR3, the DNA is TGCGCCAGCAGTTCTAGCCCCCTAGGACAGGGATACTACGAGCAGTACTTC. The V gene is TRBV5-1, the J gene TRBJ2-7; 8 bases are shared with TRBD1. CDR3 length equals 17 residues. Germline CDR1 is SGHRS and CDR2 is YFSETQ. J lost 3 bases, V lost 5 bases, and 16 bases had no gene match.

The CDR3 loop reads CASSTIHRGDRTGNEKLFF. CDR3 in DNA: TGTGCCAGTAGTACAATCCACCGGGGGGACCGGACGGGGAATGAAAAACTGTTTTTT. This chain connects TRBV19 to TRBJ1-4; maybe TRBD1 (5 bases). V lost 4 bases and J lost 5, with 26 bases in between. This CDR3 has 19 amino acids. Germline V CDR1 and CDR2: LNHDA, SQIVND (reference sequence).

The rearrangement uses TRBV15 and TRBJ2-7, with TRBD2 matching 7 bases. The CDR3 consists of 19 residues. J gave up 2 bases and V 2 bases, and 18 bases lay outside the gene matches. Germline CDR1 is LNHNV and CDR2 is YYDKDF (reference sequence). The CDR3 bases are TGTGCCACCAGCAGAAAACTACAACGGGGCGGGAGTTCGGCCTACGAGCAGTACTTC. Its translation is CATSRKLQRGGSSAYEQYF.

The chain is built from TRBV4-1 and TRBJ2-5; 8 bases fit TRBD2. Trimming took 1 base from V and 0 from J; bases not matched to a gene: 7. Germline V gives CDR1 MGHRA, CDR2 YSYEKL. The CDR3 sequence is 17 residues long. The CDR3 sequence is CASSQGLAGLYQETQYF. The CDR3 DNA is TGCGCCAGCAGCCAAGGGCTAGCGGGCCTGTACCAAGAGACCCAGTACTTC.

The chain has TRBV27 and TRBJ1-1; TRBD1 aligns across 7 bases. J gave up 0 bases and V 6 bases, and 13 bases lay outside the gene matches. CDR3 length equals 17 residues. CDR1 is MNHEY and CDR2 is SMNVEV in the germline V gene (reference sequence). As DNA, the CDR3 is TGTGCCAGCAGAATCAACCAACCGACAGGGATGAACACTGAAGCTTTCTTT. It translates to CASRINQPTGMNTEAFF.

A single count supports this clone. The V call is TRBV10-3, the J call TRBJ1-5; 8 bases are a match to TRBD1. The ends lost 4 bases at V and 2 bases at J; junction bases unmatched: 1. Germline loops: CDR1 ENHRY, CDR2 SYGVKD. This CDR3 contains 14 residues. CDR3 residues: CAISVTGGNQPQHF. For the CDR3, the DNA is TGTGCCATCAGTGTGACAGGGGGCAATCAGCCCCAGCATTTT.

The chain uses TRBV2 and TRBJ1-6; 9 positions match TRBD1. CDR3 length equals 14 residues. The junction had 2 bases not matched to a gene; V was cut back by 6 bases and J by 5 bases. Germline assignment: CDR1 SNHLY and CDR2 FYNNEI. The CDR3 protein is CASRYRGHNSPLHF. The CDR3 DNA is TGTGCCAGCAGGTACAGGGGGCATAATTCACCCCTCCACTTT.

The CDR3 reads CASSLGKAGTKSTDTQYF. The CDR3 nucleotides are TGTGCCAGCAGCTTGGGGAAAGCCGGGACTAAGAGCACAGATACGCAGTATTTT. The V and J genes are TRBV7-8 and TRBJ2-3, with 7 bases fitting TRBD2. The V and J ends lost 3 bases and 0 bases, in that order; junction bases with no gene match: 12. This CDR3 is built from 18 residues. The germline gives CDR1 SGHVS, CDR2 FQNEAQ.

The chain employs TRBV4-1 and TRBJ2-3; D might be TRBD2 (6 bases). CDR1 and CDR2 (germline): MGHRA, YSYEKL. The CDR3 consists of 15 residues. V lost 1 base, J lost 5 bases, and 13 bases lay in between. Here the CDR3 DNA reads TGCGCCAGCAGCCAAGGCGGAGGGCCAGAAGATACGCAGTATTTT. It encodes CASSQGGGPEDTQYF.

The CDR3 protein is CASSSPLEREGNNEQFF. Written as DNA, the CDR3 is TGTGCCAGCAGCTCCCCTCTTGAGCGGGAGGGAAACAATGAGCAGTTCTTC. The chain has TRBV7-2 and TRBJ2-1; TRBD2 agrees at 10 bases. CDR1 is SGHTA and CDR2 is FQGNSA in the germline V gene. The CDR3 sequence is 17 residues long. Trimming took 4 bases from V and 5 from J; bases not matched to a gene: 11.

This clone was picked up one time. CDR3 sequence reads: CATSRVGTTPRRSVGRELQETQYF. The CDR3 DNA is TGTGCCACCAGCAGAGTCGGCACAACCCCCAGACGCTCAGTAGGGCGGGAACTCCAAGAGACCCAGTACTTC. The chain joins TRBV15 to TRBJ2-5, with a weak D call TRBD2 (6 bases). Trimming removed 1 base at V and 1 base at J, with 37 bases between. The CDR3 has 24 amino acids. CDR1 and CDR2 (germline): LNHNV, YYDKDF (reference sequence).

This chain uses TRBV18 with TRBJ2-7, with TRBD1 identical over 7 bases. Germline CDR1 KGHSH, CDR2 LQKENI. CDR3 length equals 14 residues. Here the CDR3 DNA reads TGTGCACCCCAAGGGACAGCTTTATCCTACGAGCAGTACTTC. It is translated as CAPQGTALSYEQYF.

This chain joins TRBV7-2 and TRBJ2-7, with 12 bases identical to TRBD2. The length of the CDR3 is 18 residues. J was trimmed by 4 bases and V by 5 bases; bases with no gene match: 15. From germline, CDR1 is SGHTA and CDR2 FQGNSA. CDR3 sequence reads: CASSALRLAGVYTYEQYF. The CDR3 nucleotides are TGTGCCAGCAGCGCGCTCCGACTAGCGGGAGTGTACACGTACGAGCAGTACTTC.

The rearrangement joins TRBV7-2 to TRBJ2-2; D gene unclear. The germline gives CDR1 SGHTA, CDR2 FQGNSA. The CDR3 spans 12 residues. Trimming cost V 8 bases and J 6 bases, with 10 bases left between them. This chain's CDR3 is CASFSGPGELFF. CDR3 nucleotide sequence: TGTGCCAGCTTTTCTGGGCCCGGGGAGCTGTTTTTT.

The rearrangement links TRBV2 to TRBJ1-3; 7 bases map to TRBD1. This CDR3 comprises 22 residues. V trimming: 4 bases; J trimming: 0 bases; junction bases outside the gene matches: 24. Germline CDR1 is SNHLY and CDR2 is FYNNEI. CDR3 loop: CASSVTEPETGLLSLSGNTIYF. The CDR3 DNA follows: TGTGCCAGCAGTGTAACGGAACCCGAGACAGGGCTCCTTAGTCTCTCTGGAAACACCATATATTTT.

The rearrangement links TRBV28 to TRBJ1-1; 9 bases are a match to TRBD1. The CDR3 length is 13 residues. Per the germline V gene, CDR1 is MDHEN and CDR2 is SYDVKM. The junction had 6 bases not matched to a gene; V was cut back by 5 bases and J by 8 bases. CDR3 residues: CASSPDRGREAFF. Here the CDR3 DNA reads TGTGCCAGCAGTCCAGACAGGGGGAGGGAAGCTTTCTTT. The variable domain in full, completed from reference TRBV28 and TRBJ1-1, reads DVKVTQSSRYLVKRTGEKVFLECVQDMDHENMFWYRQDPGLGLRLIYFSYDVKMKEKGDIPEGYSVSREKKERFSLILESASTNQTSMYLCASSPDRGREAFFGQGTRLTVV.

V gene TRBV10-3 combines with J gene TRBJ2-7, with 11 bases identical to TRBD1. The CDR3 length is 16 residues. The junction had 7 bases not matched to a gene; V was cut back by 3 bases and J by 3 bases. The germline gives CDR1 ENHRY, CDR2 SYGVKD. The CDR3 spells CAISDKEGQGVYEQYF. For the CDR3, the DNA is TGTGCCATCAGTGATAAGGAGGGACAGGGGGTCTACGAGCAGTACTTC.

This chain joins TRBV19 and TRBJ2-1; D not resolved. Germline V gene lookup returns CDR1 LNHDA and CDR2 SQIVND (reference sequence). V was shortened by 3 bases and J by 8 bases, with 5 bases between the two germline ends. The CDR3 consists of 11 residues. The CDR3 is CASSIRDEQFF. CDR3 DNA sequence: TGTGCCAGTAGTATCCGGGATGAGCAGTTCTTC.